This is a list of T cell receptor beta chains from one sample in a study of blood T cell repertoires in COVID-19. The repertoire was sequenced with immunoSEQ multiplex PCR; TCRdb's copy has only in-frame clones and lacks some. The sample includes roughly 500,000 clones, 85% to 90% of them seen just once. Sequencing was done on a sample of peripheral blood. The receptors here all came from a man between 18 and 35 years old with COVID-19, enrolled during active disease. Each CDR3 is given without its conserved first and last residue. The D gene is left open where the match is weak. The size entry is marked missing in some rows and otherwise reads once, few, many or a size class.

clone_size	v_call	d_call	cdr3_length	cdr3_aa
-	TRBV24-1	TRBD1	12	ATSDRDRTYGYT
-	TRBV18	-	13	ASSPEVIPEEGYT
-	TRBV11-3	-	11	ASSWTDNYGYT
-	TRBV10-2	TRBD1	10	ASSESRGGAY
-	TRBV18	-	11	ASSPGDTFEQF
-	TRBV27	TRBD1	11	ASATGGLDGYT
once	TRBV10-3	-	11	AISGTQNTEAF
-	TRBV14	-	12	ASSPQGFSGEQF
-	TRBV2	TRBD2	13	ASSETAGERNEQF
-	TRBV9	TRBD1	12	ASSVVPDRNEAF
-	TRBV24-1	TRBD1	15	ATSDPRTGGLQDEQF
-	TRBV14	TRBD1	15	ASSPPLTGENTGELF
-	TRBV6-6	-	15	ASSRNGAGSSGNTIY
-	TRBV2	-	11	ASSENWWETQY